The clone carrying this T cell receptor (beta chain) was observed a few times. Its matching antigen is unknown. The data were taken from a study of CD8 T cells in ankylosing spondylitis. Study-wide points: The disease-linked clones had a CD8+ phenotype and low blood frequencies. Some of these motif variants have turned up before, in reports on reactive arthritis synovial fluid and blood. Apparently characteristic of ankylosing spondylitis blood was a TCR beta motif (about eight highly homologous variants).

MiXCR, applied by TCRdb to the 5' RACE reads, yields one record per CDR3 protein. Of under 250,000 distinct CDR3 sequences listed, approximately 24% are singletons. Trimming at V came to 4 bases and at J to 7 bases, leaving 9 bases not matched to a gene. CDR3 length equals 14 residues. Germline CDR1 is SQVTM and CDR2 is ANQGSEA. Sequencing used blood, either unsorted or a sorted T cell fraction (not recorded which). This sequence was found in a male donor with ankylosing spondylitis or in good health (not recorded which). J is TRBJ2-2 and V is TRBV29-1; TRBD1 aligns across 7 bases. The CDR3 is CSVGNDRVGGELFF. CDR3 coding DNA: TGCAGCGTTGGAAACGACAGGGTGGGCGGGGAGCTGTTTTTT.